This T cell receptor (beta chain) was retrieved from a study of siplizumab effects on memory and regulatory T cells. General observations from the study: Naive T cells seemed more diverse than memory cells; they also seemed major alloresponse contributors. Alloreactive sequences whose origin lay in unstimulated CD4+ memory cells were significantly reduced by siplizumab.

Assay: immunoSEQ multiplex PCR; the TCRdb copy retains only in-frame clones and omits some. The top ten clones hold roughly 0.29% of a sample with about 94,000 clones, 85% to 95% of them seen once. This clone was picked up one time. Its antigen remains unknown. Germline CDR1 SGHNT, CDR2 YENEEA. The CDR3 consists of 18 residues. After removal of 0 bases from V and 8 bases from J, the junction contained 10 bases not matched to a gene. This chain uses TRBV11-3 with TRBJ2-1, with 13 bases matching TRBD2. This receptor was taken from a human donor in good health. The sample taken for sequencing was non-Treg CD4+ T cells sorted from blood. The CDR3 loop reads CASSLDRQLAGGLDEQFF. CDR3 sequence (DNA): TGTGCCAGCAGCTTAGATAGGCAACTAGCGGGAGGGCTGGATGAGCAGTTCTTC.